The TCR beta chain under discussion was sequenced for a study of cytomegalovirus exposure and HLA in healthy donors. In the case of this clone: The antigen is not known.

Amplification used 60 Vbeta primers and 13 Jbeta primers. Profiling relied on immunoSEQ multiplex PCR, and the TCRdb table lists in-frame clones only, not all of them. The sample holds about 130,000 clones, approximately 78% seen once. Whole-study results and caveats: Follow-up analysis later connected one missense variant in DCLRE1C with trimming of TCR beta V- and J-genes. HLA allele associations emerged for around 16,000 TCR beta sequences in a later analysis, at 0.05 false discovery rate.

The CDR3 contains 14 residues. Germline CDR1 SGDLS, CDR2 YYNGEE. V was shortened by 2 bases and J by 3 bases, with 12 bases between the two germline ends. This sequence originates from a man aged 35-49 years in good health and CMV-seronegative. The sample was PBMCs. This chain uses TRBV9 with TRBJ2-7; D is unclear. The CDR3, as DNA: TGTGCCAGCAGCGTCTCCGCCAGCGACTACGAGCAGTACTTC. Translated, it gives CASSVSASDYEQYF. Looking up the rest from reference TRBV9 and TRBJ2-7 gives the full variable domain: DSGVTQTPKHLITATGQRVTLRCSPRSGDLSVYWYQQSLDQGLQFLIQYYNGEERAKGNILERFSAQQFPDLHSELNLSSLELGDSALYFCASSVSASDYEQYFGPGTRLTVT.